The source of this T cell receptor (beta chain) is a study of PD-1 blockade in classical Hodgkin lymphoma. General study results and limits: By C4D1, diversity of CD4+ TCRs had risen significantly, whereas that of CD8+ TCRs had not. Initiation of nivolumab under 1 year after ASCT led to exclusion of patients.

Germline V CDR1 and CDR2: MNHEY, SMNVEV (reference sequence). V was clipped by 5 bases and J by 4 bases, with 11 bases between them. This CDR3 contains 13 residues. Sequencing was performed with immunoSEQ multiplex PCR; in TCRdb, only in-frame clones are kept and a portion is missing. Among about 27,000 clones listed, 78% were seen once. Brentuximab vedotin exposure varied among the patients, all of whom had relapsed after autologous stem cell transplantation. Of note for this clone: Its antigen is not identified.

This specimen consisted of peripheral blood mononuclear cells (PBMCs), obtained before the second cycle of nivolumab. This TCR came from a human donor with classical Hodgkin lymphoma. The chain carries TRBV27 and TRBJ1-2; a possible D gene is TRBD1 (6 bases). The CDR3 spells CASSPAGAYGYTF. CDR3 DNA: TGTGCCAGCAGTCCGGCAGGGGCCTATGGCTACACCTTC.